These 28 T cell receptor beta chains were all obtained from the same sample, sequenced in a study of radiotherapy plus CTLA-4 blockade in lung cancer. Repertoires were generated with immunoSEQ multiplex PCR, while TCRdb's copy carries only in-frame clones and drops some. The sample lists approximately 100,000 clones, roughly 84% seen once, with 2.4% in the top ten. The source material was peripheral blood, sampled from a patient treated with radiotherapy plus ipilimumab. These receptors were obtained from a human donor with non-small cell lung cancer that progressed on radiotherapy plus ipilimumab. Some clones in this sample may be carry-over from other donors' samples.

This chain links TRBV6-5 with TRBJ1-2, with D unclear. The CDR3 is 14 amino acids. In germline, CDR1 is MNHEY, CDR2 SVGAGI. The germline V and J ends were trimmed by 6 bases and 8 bases, with 19 bases remaining between them. CDR3 nucleotide sequence: TGTGCCAGCAGCCCCCCGGGTCTCCCGGGGGGCTACACCTTC. This translates into CASSPPGLPGGYTF.

The chain couples TRBV7-6 to TRBJ2-7, with TRBD1 matching 12 bases. The CDR3 covers 18 residues. Germline V gene lookup returns CDR1 SGHVS and CDR2 FNYEAQ. Losses at the gene ends were 4 bases for V and 7 bases for J; bases not matched to a gene: 17. The CDR3 DNA reads as TGTGCCAGCAGCTCCCGGGGCTTACTGCCGGGACAGGGGGCAGAGCAGTACTTC. This codes for CASSSRGLLPGQGAEQYF.

The V and J genes are TRBV10-3 and TRBJ2-7, with D possibly matching TRBD2 (5 bases). The CDR3 consists of 14 residues. CDR1 and CDR2 from the germline V gene are ENHRY and SYGVKD. V lost 2 bases and J lost 2, with 10 bases in between. The CDR3 region is CAISEGLGPYEQYF. The CDR3 bases are TGTGCCATCAGTGAGGGACTCGGGCCCTACGAGCAGTACTTC.

V and J are TRBV7-6 and TRBJ1-1; the D gene is possibly TRBD1 (6 bases). From germline, CDR1 is SGHVS and CDR2 FNYEAQ. Trimming removed 1 base at V and 5 bases at J, with 20 bases between. The CDR3 has 17 residues. CDR3 coding DNA: TGTGCCAGCAGCTTAGGTTTCCGGGGGCTAGTTTGGACTGAAGCTTTCTTT. The encoded protein is CASSLGFRGLVWTEAFF.

The rearrangement links TRBV4-3 to TRBJ2-3; tentative D call: TRBD2 (5 bases). The germline gives CDR1 LGHNA, CDR2 YSLEER. The length of the CDR3 is 17 residues. Trimming removed 1 base from V and 6 bases from J, with 20 bases in between. The CDR3 is CASSQGSSGTNWDTQYF. In DNA, the CDR3 is TGCGCCAGCAGCCAAGGGTCCAGCGGAACAAACTGGGATACGCAGTATTTT.

The chain carries TRBV9 and TRBJ2-1; 7 bases match TRBD1. Germline V gene sequence: CDR1 SGDLS, CDR2 YYNGEE. The V segment lost 3 bases and the J segment 4 bases; nucleotides outside the gene matches: 4. This CDR3 comprises 14 residues. CDR3 amino acids: CASSGPRGYNEQFF. CDR3 sequence (DNA): TGTGCCAGCAGCGGCCCCAGGGGGTACAATGAGCAGTTCTTC.

The chain recombines TRBV28 with TRBJ1-2, with D maybe TRBD1 (5 bases). Trimming shortened V by 4 bases and J by 4 bases, and 22 bases separated the two germline ends. CDR1 MDHEN and CDR2 SYDVKM come from the germline V gene. CDR3 size: 17 residues. The CDR3 DNA is TGTGCCAGCAGTTCCGGACAAGCCGCGTACGTTTTCTATGGCTACACCTTC. Translating it yields CASSSGQAAYVFYGYTF.

J is TRBJ1-1 and V is TRBV7-3; TRBD1 might be the D (5 bases). Germline V gene data show CDR1 as SGHTA and CDR2 as FQGTGA. The CDR3 runs 13 residues. V dropped 5 bases and J dropped 4 bases, with 11 bases sitting between them. This CDR3 is CASSPRQFTEAFF. DNA for the CDR3: TGTGCCAGCAGCCCTAGACAGTTCACTGAAGCTTTCTTT.

The CDR3 loop is CASGSGGSAFF. The CDR3 nucleotides are TGTGCTAGTGGTTCGGGAGGGTCTGCTTTCTTT. This chain joins TRBV12-5 and TRBJ1-1; D is unclear. The CDR3 totals 11 residues. The V end was cut by 4 bases, the J end by 11 bases, with 11 bases between. Germline CDR1 and CDR2: LGHNT and FRNRAP.

The CDR3 DNA follows: TGTGCCAGCAGTGACAACTCTGGGGCCAACGTCCTGACTTTC. It specifies CASSDNSGANVLTF. V and J are TRBV6-4 and TRBJ2-6, with no clear D. This CDR3 comprises 14 residues. Trimming took 2 bases from V and 0 from J, leaving 2 bases between them. Germline CDR1 reads MRHNA; CDR2 reads SNTAGT.

The chain links TRBV5-1 to TRBJ1-2; D gene unclear. The germline V gene has CDR1 SGHRS and CDR2 YFSETQ. Trimming shortened V by 0 bases and J by 1 base, and 10 bases separated the two germline ends. The CDR3 extends over 15 amino acids. CDR3 in DNA: TGCGCCAGCAGCTTGGACAGCCTAGTTAACTATGGCTACACCTTC. Its protein is CASSLDSLVNYGYTF.

The chain combines TRBV6-1 with TRBJ1-1, with D uncertain. The CDR3 has 14 residues. Trimming took off 2 bases at V and 1 base at J, with 8 bases between the two ends. Per the germline V gene, CDR1 is MNHNS and CDR2 is SASEGT. CDR3 sequence (DNA): TGTGCCAGCAGTGAAAGTAGTGAGAACACTGAAGCTTTCTTT. Translation gives CASSESSENTEAFF.

V usage is TRBV9 and J usage is TRBJ1-4; D unresolved. The germline V gene encodes CDR1 SGDLS and CDR2 YYNGEE. The CDR3 covers 14 residues. Trimming cost V 3 bases and J 0 bases, with 6 bases left between them. The CDR3 DNA is TGTGCCAGCAGCGGAATCGCAACTAATGAAAAACTGTTTTTT. Protein sequence: CASSGIATNEKLFF.

The genes are TRBV7-9 and TRBJ2-7; the D is unclear. Germline V gives CDR1 SEHNR, CDR2 FQNEAQ (reference sequence). The CDR3 consists of 14 residues. V was pared by 1 base and J by 0 bases, with 7 bases between. The chain's CDR3 is CASSLGSASYEQYF. The CDR3 bases are TGTGCCAGCAGCTTAGGTTCAGCCTCCTACGAGCAGTACTTC.

V is TRBV4-3 and J is TRBJ1-3, with 7 positions matching TRBD1. CDR3 length: 17 amino acids. CDR1 LGHNA and CDR2 YSLEER come from the germline V gene. V trimming: 4 bases; J trimming: 0 bases; junction bases outside the gene matches: 9. The CDR3 protein is CASSLQRQGPSGNTIYF. The CDR3 DNA reads TGCGCCAGCAGCCTCCAGAGACAGGGCCCCTCTGGAAACACCATATATTTT.

This clone was detected only once. This rearrangement joins TRBV7-2 to TRBJ2-5; D unclear. Germline lookup yields CDR1 SGHTA and CDR2 FQGNSA. The CDR3 is 12 residues long. V was clipped by 5 bases and J by 5 bases, with 9 bases between them. This CDR3 is CASSTGWETQYF. Written as DNA, the CDR3 is TGTGCCAGCAGCACCGGTTGGGAGACCCAGTACTTC.

This chain connects TRBV7-2 to TRBJ1-1; 9 nucleotides line up with TRBD1. Losses at the gene ends were 3 bases for V and 1 base for J; bases not matched to a gene: 6. This CDR3 region has 16 residues. Looked up from germline, CDR1 is SGHTA and CDR2 is FQGNSA. The CDR3 region is CASSFPTGGGNTEAFF. CDR3 sequence (DNA): TGTGCCAGCAGCTTCCCGACAGGGGGAGGGAACACTGAAGCTTTCTTT.

This chain links TRBV9 with TRBJ2-3; 10 bases align to TRBD2. The CDR3 runs to 17 residues. Germline values: CDR1 SGDLS, CDR2 YYNGEE. The J segment lost 1 base and the V segment lost 4 bases, leaving 9 bases of the junction unmatched. This chain's CDR3 is CASSPRTSGLGTDTQYF. The DNA for the CDR3 is TGTGCCAGCAGCCCCAGGACTAGCGGTTTGGGCACAGATACGCAGTATTTT. Complete variable domain (other parts from reference TRBV9 and TRBJ2-3): DSGVTQTPKHLITATGQRVTLRCSPRSGDLSVYWYQQSLDQGLQFLIQYYNGEERAKGNILERFSAQQFPDLHSELNLSSLELGDSALYFCASSPRTSGLGTDTQYFGPGTRLTVL.

This chain links TRBV19 with TRBJ2-5; D is ambiguous. The DNA end lines up better with TRBJ2-7; the J call may be wrong. Germline loops: CDR1 LNHDA, CDR2 SQIVND (reference sequence). The CDR3 runs 12 residues. The CDR3 spells CASSIGNYEQYF. The CDR3 nucleotides are TGTGCCAGTAGTATAGGGAACTACGAGCAGTACTTC.

This clone showed up just a few times. This chain links TRBV27 with TRBJ1-4; the D is unclear. V lost 3 bases and J 5 bases, leaving 13 bases between the germline ends. Germline V gene sequence: CDR1 MNHEY, CDR2 SMNVEV (reference sequence). The CDR3 runs to 15 residues. In DNA form, the CDR3 reads TGTGCCAGCAGTTTTGGAGGGCTGGGGAATGAAAAACTGTTTTTT. Its translation: CASSFGGLGNEKLFF.

The CDR3 here is CASSLALGGSMNTEAFF. Here the CDR3 DNA reads TGCGCCAGCAGCTTGGCCCTGGGGGGCAGCATGAACACTGAAGCTTTCTTT. J is TRBJ1-1 and V is TRBV5-1; TRBD1 might be the D (6 bases). The germline V gene has CDR1 SGHRS and CDR2 YFSETQ. The CDR3 has 17 residues. Trimming stripped 0 bases from V and 0 bases from J, with 15 bases between.

This clone was seen just once. V gene TRBV27 combines with J gene TRBJ1-5, with D possibly matching TRBD1 (6 bases). Trimming cost V 5 bases and J 6 bases, with 11 bases left between them. Per the germline V gene, CDR1 is MNHEY and CDR2 is SMNVEV (reference sequence). The length of the CDR3 is 13 residues. CDR3 coding DNA: TGTGCCAGCAGTACACAGGGTACTCAGCCCCAGCATTTT. Translation: CASSTQGTQPQHF.

V and J are TRBV6-5 and TRBJ1-6; D unclear. With 6 bases removed from V and 7 bases from J, the gap between germline ends came to 13 bases. This CDR3 is built from 14 residues. Germline V gives CDR1 MNHEY, CDR2 SVGAGI. The CDR3 here is CASRTNSANSPLHF. The CDR3 DNA reads as TGTGCCAGCAGGACCAACTCAGCAAATTCACCCCTCCACTTT.

This clone has just a few counts. The rearrangement joins TRBV5-4 to TRBJ2-5, with D possibly called TRBD1 or TRBD2 (5 bases each). The CDR3 totals 15 residues. The V end was cut by 4 bases, the J end by 5 bases, with 18 bases between. Germline V gene lookup returns CDR1 SGHNT and CDR2 YYREEE (reference sequence). CDR3 nucleotides: TGTGCCAGCAGCCCCTCCGGGACCCAACGGGAGACCCAGTACTTC. Encoded protein: CASSPSGTQRETQYF.

The chain links TRBV19 to TRBJ2-1; unclear D gene. This CDR3 contains 12 residues. CDR1 is LNHDA, CDR2 SQIVND, per germline (reference sequence). Trimming removed 6 bases from V and 2 bases from J, with 5 bases in between. The CDR3 region is CASRGPYNEQFF. The CDR3 nucleotides read TGTGCCAGTAGGGGTCCCTACAATGAGCAGTTCTTC.

The J gene is TRBJ1-5, the V gene TRBV2, with D unclear. Germline lookup yields CDR1 SNHLY and CDR2 FYNNEI. The V end was cut by 6 bases, the J end by 2 bases, with 14 bases between. CDR3 length: 15 amino acids. The CDR3 loop reads CASRYSEGGNQPQHF. Written as DNA, the CDR3 is TGTGCCAGCAGGTATTCCGAGGGAGGCAATCAGCCCCAGCATTTT.

The DNA for the CDR3 is TGTGCCATCAGTGTTGGGGAGAACACTGAAGCTTTCTTT. Translating it yields CAISVGENTEAFF. This chain uses TRBV10-3 with TRBJ1-1; no clear D gene. Trimming removed 4 bases at V and 1 base at J, with 7 bases between. This CDR3 is built from 13 residues. CDR1 and CDR2 from the germline V gene are ENHRY and SYGVKD.

This clone was seen more than once but under ten times. Other DNA variants within this sample encode the same CDR3. The chain recombines TRBV6-1 with TRBJ2-3; 11 nucleotides align to TRBD2. This CDR3 comprises 15 residues. In germline, CDR1 is MNHNS, CDR2 SASEGT. V shed 2 bases and J 4 bases; nucleotides not matched to a gene: 2. This CDR3 is CASSELAGGPDTQYF. DNA of the CDR3: TGTGCCAGCAGTGAATTAGCGGGGGGGCCAGATACGCAGTATTTT.